The sequence of this T cell receptor (beta chain) was determined in a study of T cell responses to AZD1222 COVID-19 vaccine (dated by TCRdb to the early 2020s). Turning to the overall study: TCR sequencing was performed for 230 to 250 trial participants, of whom around 200 were given two doses of AZD1222 and around 26 were given two doses of MenACWY control vaccine. Enrollment into the trials was organized by age into subgroups of 18-55, 56-69 and 70-plus years, and those subgroups contained roughly 140, 27 and 60 TCR-sequenced participants, respectively. Beyond this particular receptor, the publication reports: Participants were mostly white British, with more females than males. The authors suggested clonal diversity may have been underestimated. Spike-specific TCR breadth and depth rose significantly after two AZD1222 doses compared with day 0 and with MenACWY recipients. Reportedly, close to half of the unique spike-specific TCRs recognized epitopes lying outside the regions that are mutated in the B.1.351 and B.1.1.7 variants. Because no day 14 peak-response samples were available, repertoires were characterized only after the peak T cell response. Conclusions about previously exposed vaccinees are limited because only five to seven AZD1222 recipients were SARS-CoV-2 seropositive at baseline. Vaccine-associated CD4 TCRs spanned the whole spike protein, with dominant responses in regions 160-218 and 743-854. The 56-69-year group was small, and its depth increase did not reach significance, likely because of low power.

Details on this clone: It lacks a known antigen. No base qualities exist here, and no much larger clone lies one base off it.

According to the study, the label for this sample's time point signals: about 28 days (+/-7) after the second vaccine dose. AZD1222 recipients with second doses at about 4 weeks or about 12 weeks were pooled, because spike-specific TCR depth and breadth did not differ between schedules. Samples from vaccinated people were obtained from the UK trials COV001 and COV002, which included a single-blind randomized controlled phase 2/3 trial of AZD1222 (ChAdOx1 nCoV-19) in healthy adults. Trial participant PBMC samples were collected at day 0 and day 28 after the second dose for TCRbeta chain sequencing. The CDR3 regions of human TCRbeta chains were analyzed by immunosequencing. Per the source publication's procedure: Repertoire TCRs were matched against a reference library of SARS-CoV-2-specific TCRs generated with the MIRA antigen-specificity platform. Breadth was defined as the fraction of unique TCRs that were SARS-CoV-2-associated, and depth was defined as the fraction of total T cells that were SARS-CoV-2-associated. Using the MIRA data, each spike-specific TCR was mapped to the spike region that the TCR reacts to and placed in a CD4 or CD8 class. Log10-transformed breadth and depth values were compared by one-way ANOVA with Sidak's multiple comparisons tests. Not all clones reach the TCRdb copy of this immuneACCESS table, which keeps in-frame sequences only. Checked studies attribute under half of the gap to unresolved V genes and leave the rest unexplained. The V and J calls and the clone size are those of that table, but D and trimming were determined from the DNA. The sample data list over 110,000 clones, and roughly 90% of these were observed just once. The top ten clones comprise 1.5% to 2% of the sample.

This TCR was recovered from an adult who received the AZD1222 COVID-19 vaccine. The material was peripheral blood, obtained 28 days after the second AZD1222 dose.

DNA sequence: TGTGCCAGCAGCTTAAGTCCTAACCCCCGGTATCAGCCCCAGCATTTT. This is translated as CASSLSPNPRYQPQHF. Rearrangement joined TRBV7-8 to TRBJ1-5, with no confidently assigned D gene. V lost 2 bases and J lost 5 bases; the stretch between them is 16 bases long. CDR1 and CDR2 are read off the germline V gene as SGHVS and FQNEAQ. Spanning cysteine to phenylalanine, the CDR3 consists of 16 amino acids. The entry retains the CDR3 DNA only, 48 bases that are in frame from base 1.